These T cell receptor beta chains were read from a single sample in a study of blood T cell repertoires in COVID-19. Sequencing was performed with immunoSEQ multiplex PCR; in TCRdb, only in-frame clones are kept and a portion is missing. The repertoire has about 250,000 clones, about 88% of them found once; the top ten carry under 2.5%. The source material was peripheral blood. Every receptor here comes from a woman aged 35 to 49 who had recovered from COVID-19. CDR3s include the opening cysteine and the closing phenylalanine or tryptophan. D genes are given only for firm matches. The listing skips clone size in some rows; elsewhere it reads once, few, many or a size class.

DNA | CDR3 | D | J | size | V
TGTGCCAGCTCCTTCGGTCTCAGCACAGATACGCAGTATTTT | CASSFGLSTDTQYF | NA | TRBJ2-3 | NA | TRBV28
TGTGCCAGCTCACCAATGGGACAGGGGGACACCATATATTTT | CASSPMGQGDTIYF | TRBD1 | TRBJ1-3 | NA | TRBV18
TGTGCCACCAGTGAACAGGGGGGCCACGAGCAGTACTTC | CATSEQGGHEQYF | TRBD1 | TRBJ2-7 | NA | TRBV24-1
TGCGCCAGCAGCTTGAATGCGGGGGCAAACACTGAAGCTTTCTTT | CASSLNAGANTEAFF | NA | TRBJ1-1 | NA | TRBV5-1
TGTGCCAGCCGGACTAGCGGGAAGCCCGGGGAGCTGTTTTTT | CASRTSGKPGELFF | TRBD2 | TRBJ2-2 | NA | TRBV3-1/TRBV3-2
TGTGCCACCAGTGAGAAGACAGGGGACTCGAGGGGCTACACCTTC | CATSEKTGDSRGYTF | TRBD1 | TRBJ1-2 | NA | TRBV24-1
TGTGCCTGGAATCAGTTAACCGATACGCAGTATTTT | CAWNQLTDTQYF | NA | TRBJ2-3 | few | TRBV30
TGTGCCAGCAGCTTGCCAGGGACAGGGGGGATCGAGCAGTACTTC | CASSLPGTGGIEQYF | TRBD1 | TRBJ2-7 | NA | TRBV5-4
TGTGCCAGCAGTGTAACTAGCGGGAGAGCCTACAATGAGCAGTTCTTC | CASSVTSGRAYNEQFF | TRBD2 | TRBJ2-1 | once | TRBV25-1
TGTGCCAGTAGTATTGGAGGGGGGGCCTACAATGAGCAGTTCTTC | CASSIGGGAYNEQFF | NA | TRBJ2-1 | once | TRBV19
TGTGCCAGCAGCTTAGTTCCGGGGGCCTACGAGCAGTACTTC | CASSLVPGAYEQYF | NA | TRBJ2-7 | NA | TRBV7-6
TGCGCCAGCAGCCAAGGGACAGTCGTGAGTGAAAAACTGTTTTTT | CASSQGTVVSEKLFF | NA | TRBJ1-4 | NA | TRBV4-3
TGTGCCAGTAGTATAGATTCCGGACTAGGAAGGGAGACCCAGTACTTC | CASSIDSGLGRETQYF | TRBD2 | TRBJ2-5 | NA | TRBV19
TGTGCCAGCAGTTTAGGACTAGCGGGAGCCCCGAACACCGGGGAGCTGTTTTTT | CASSLGLAGAPNTGELFF | TRBD2 | TRBJ2-2 | NA | TRBV27
TGTGCCAGCAGCGGGAGGACAGGGCCTGGAAACACCATATATTTT | CASSGRTGPGNTIYF | TRBD1 | TRBJ1-3 | few | TRBV7-6
TGTGCCAGTAGTGGGACTCGGCAGAGCTCCTACAATGAGCAGTTCTTC | CASSGTRQSSYNEQFF | NA | TRBJ2-1 | NA | TRBV19
TGTGCCAGCTCACCACCTTCAGGAAATTATCAGCCCCAGCATTTT | CASSPPSGNYQPQHF | NA | TRBJ1-5 | NA | TRBV18
TGTGCCAGCAGCGTAGAGGGACAGTACGAGCAGTACTTC | CASSVEGQYEQYF | TRBD1 | TRBJ2-7 | NA | TRBV9
TGTGCCAGTAGTATCCTGAGCGAATCGAATCAGCCCCAGCATTTT | CASSILSESNQPQHF | NA | TRBJ1-5 | NA | TRBV19
TGTGCTAGTGGTTCGACAAGTGAAGCTTTCTTT | CASGSTSEAFF | NA | TRBJ1-1 | once | TRBV12-5
TGCGCCAGCAGCGGCGGGGGACAGGGCGCATATTCACCCCTCCACTTT | CASSGGGQGAYSPLHF | TRBD1 | TRBJ1-6 | NA | TRBV23-1
TGTGCCAGCAGTTCCACCTTAGCGGGAGGGCTAGCCAAAAACATTCAGTACTTC | CASSSTLAGGLAKNIQYF | TRBD2 | TRBJ2-4 | NA | TRBV6-2/TRBV6-3
TGTGCCAGCAGTCGGACAGGGAGCTCCTATAATTCACCCCTCCACTTT | CASSRTGSSYNSPLHF | TRBD1 | TRBJ1-6 | NA | TRBV2
TGTGCCAGCAGTTCGAATAGCGGGATCTACAATGAGCAGTTCTTC | CASSSNSGIYNEQFF | TRBD2 | TRBJ2-1 | NA | TRBV27
TGTGCCAGCAGCTTGGTACCTAGCGGGAGTGGGGACACCGGGGAGCTGTTTTTT | CASSLVPSGSGDTGELFF | TRBD2 | TRBJ2-2 | NA | TRBV5-4
TGTGCCATCAGTGATCAGGGGAACCAGTACGAGCAGTACTTC | CAISDQGNQYEQYF | NA | TRBJ2-7 | few | TRBV10-3
TGTGCCAGCAGCTTGGACAGGGACGAGCAGTACTTC | CASSLDRDEQYF | TRBD1 | TRBJ2-7 | NA | TRBV7-2
TGCGCCAGCAGCTTGTTAGGGGGCGGCCGAAACTATGGCTACACCTTC | CASSLLGGGRNYGYTF | TRBD1 | TRBJ1-2 | once | TRBV5-1
TGTGCCAGCAGCGTAGCCTCCGGGGAGCTGTTTTTT | CASSVASGELFF | NA | TRBJ2-2 | NA | TRBV9
TGTGCCAGCAGTAAGACTAGCGGGAGGACCTACGAGCAGTACTTC | CASSKTSGRTYEQYF | TRBD2 | TRBJ2-7 | NA | TRBV6-2/TRBV6-3
TGTGCCAGCAGTTACCCGTCACCGACAGGGACCTACGAGCAGTACTTC | CASSYPSPTGTYEQYF | TRBD1 | TRBJ2-7 | NA | TRBV6-5
TGTGCCAGCACACAGGGGGTGTACTCTGGAAACACCATATATTTT | CASTQGVYSGNTIYF | TRBD1 | TRBJ1-3 | NA | TRBV6-5
TGTGCCAGCAGCCCTGGGACAGGGGGGAAAGATACGCAGTATTTT | CASSPGTGGKDTQYF | TRBD1 | TRBJ2-3 | NA | TRBV6-4
TGTGCCAGCAGCTTTTCTAGGGACAGGGGTCATTCAACTGAAAAACTGTTTTTT | CASSFSRDRGHSTEKLFF | TRBD1 | TRBJ1-4 | NA | TRBV7-9
TGTGCCATCAGTGAGGGAGGGAACTATGGCTACACCTTC | CAISEGGNYGYTF | NA | TRBJ1-2 | NA | TRBV10-3
TGCAGCGTTGAAAAGTTTGGCACCAATGGCTACACCTTC | CSVEKFGTNGYTF | NA | TRBJ1-2 | once | TRBV29-1
TGTGCCAGCAGCGCCGGACAGGGGGCCCACGAGCAGTACTTC | CASSAGQGAHEQYF | TRBD1 | TRBJ2-7 | NA | TRBV9
TGTGCCAGCAGAAGGACAGGGTCCTATGGCTACACCTTC | CASRRTGSYGYTF | TRBD1 | TRBJ1-2 | NA | TRBV28
TGTGCCAGTAGTGTTAGGACAGGAAACACAGATACGCAGTATTTT | CASSVRTGNTDTQYF | TRBD1 | TRBJ2-3 | NA | TRBV19
TGTGCCAGCAGCACGTGGACAGACAGCACAGATACGCAGTATTTT | CASSTWTDSTDTQYF | NA | TRBJ2-3 | NA | TRBV9
TGTGCCAGCAGCCCCCGGGACAGGATTAGCACAGATACGCAGTATTTT | CASSPRDRISTDTQYF | TRBD1 | TRBJ2-3 | NA | TRBV7-2
TGCAGTGCTAGTCTTCTCGCGCATGAGCAGTTCTTC | CSASLLAHEQFF | NA | TRBJ2-1 | once | TRBV20-1
TGTGCCACCAGCACAGGCGGGAGTTTGCTGTACTTC | CATSTGGSLLYF | TRBD2 | TRBJ2-7 | NA | TRBV15